The T cell receptor (beta chain) described here comes from a study of control samples from healthy donors and cancer patients. Only in-frame clones appear in the TCRdb table, and some are missing; sequencing was by immunoSEQ multiplex PCR. The data show some 64,000 clones, approximately 87% seen once. The CDR3 is made up of 13 amino acids. Looked up from germline, CDR1 is SNHLY and CDR2 is FYNNEI. The ends were cut back, 4 bases at V and 7 bases at J, with 11 bases in the middle. V gene TRBV2 combines with J gene TRBJ2-4, with D unclear. This TCR came from a woman between 50 and 59 years old with head and neck cancer. Sequencing was performed on PBMCs. CDR3: CASSAAGLNIQYF. The CDR3 bases are TGTGCCAGCAGTGCCGCAGGCCTGAACATTCAGTACTTC.